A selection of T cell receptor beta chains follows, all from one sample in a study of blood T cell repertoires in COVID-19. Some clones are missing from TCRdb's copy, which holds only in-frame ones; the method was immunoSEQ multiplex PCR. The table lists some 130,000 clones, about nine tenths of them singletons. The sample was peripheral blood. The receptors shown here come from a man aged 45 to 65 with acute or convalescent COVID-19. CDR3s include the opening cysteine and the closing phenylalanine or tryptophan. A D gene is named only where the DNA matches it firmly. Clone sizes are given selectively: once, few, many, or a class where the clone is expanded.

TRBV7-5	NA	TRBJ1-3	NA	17	TGTGCCAGAAGCGACGTCCGGGACAGGGTCTCTGGAAACACCATATATTTT	CARSDVRDRVSGNTIYF
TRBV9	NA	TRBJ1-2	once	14	TGTGCCAGCAGCGTAAGAGGCGCGAACTATGGCTACACCTTC	CASSVRGANYGYTF
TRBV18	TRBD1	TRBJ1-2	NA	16	TGTGCCAGCTCACCTAACAGGGGGCCTGGAAACTATGGCTACACCTTC	CASSPNRGPGNYGYTF
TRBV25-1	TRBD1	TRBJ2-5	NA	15	TGTGCCAGCAGTCTCGGACAGGGGGTATCAGAGACCCAGTACTTC	CASSLGQGVSETQYF
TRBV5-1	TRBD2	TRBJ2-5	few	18	TGCGCCAGCAGCTTGGGACTAGCGGGAGGGGGGTACCAAGAGACCCAGTACTTC	CASSLGLAGGGYQETQYF
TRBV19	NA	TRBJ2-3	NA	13	TGTGCCAGTAGTAGACAGACCACAGATACGCAGTATTTT	CASSRQTTDTQYF
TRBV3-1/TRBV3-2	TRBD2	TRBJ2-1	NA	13	TGTGCCAGCACCAGCGGGGGGGGTATAGGGCAGTTCTTC	CASTSGGGIGQFF
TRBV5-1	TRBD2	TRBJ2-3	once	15	TGCGCCAGCAGCTCGCGGGGACTAACGACAGATACGCAGTATTTT	CASSSRGLTTDTQYF
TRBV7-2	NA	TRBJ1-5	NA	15	TGTGCCAGCAGCTTAGGTGTCAGATCCAATCAGCCCCAGCATTTT	CASSLGVRSNQPQHF
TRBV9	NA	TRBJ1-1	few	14	TGTGCCAGCAGCGTAGACAGTGGATACACTGAAGCTTTCTTT	CASSVDSGYTEAFF
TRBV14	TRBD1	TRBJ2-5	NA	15	TGTGCCAGCAGCCGATGGCAGGGACAGGGAGAGACCCAGTACTTC	CASSRWQGQGETQYF
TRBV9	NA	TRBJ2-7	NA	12	TGTGCCAGCAGCGTCGAGGGTGGCGAGCAGTACTTC	CASSVEGGEQYF
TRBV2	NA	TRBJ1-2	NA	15	TGTGCCAGCAGCTATACTAAGGGGGTAGACTATGGCTACACCTTC	CASSYTKGVDYGYTF
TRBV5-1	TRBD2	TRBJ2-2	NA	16	TGCGCCAGCAGCTTGGTTAGCGGGGACCTCACCGGGGAGCTGTTTTTT	CASSLVSGDLTGELFF
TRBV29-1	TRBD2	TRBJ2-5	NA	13	TGCAGCGGTGACTGGGGGGGGCAAGAGACCCAGTACTTC	CSGDWGGQETQYF
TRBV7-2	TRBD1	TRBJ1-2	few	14	TGTGCCAGCAGCCTGACACAGGGGATCTATGGCTACACCTTC	CASSLTQGIYGYTF
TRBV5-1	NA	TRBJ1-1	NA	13	TGCGCCAGCAGCTTGGGGGCGGGTACTGAAGCTTTCTTT	CASSLGAGTEAFF